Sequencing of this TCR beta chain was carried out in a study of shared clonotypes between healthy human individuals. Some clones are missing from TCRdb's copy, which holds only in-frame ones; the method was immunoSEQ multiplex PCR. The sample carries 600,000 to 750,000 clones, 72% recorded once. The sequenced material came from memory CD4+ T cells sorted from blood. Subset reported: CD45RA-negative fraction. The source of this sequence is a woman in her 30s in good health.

CDR3 in amino acids: CSAYRSGGYTF. The DNA for the CDR3 is TGCAGTGCATACAGGTCGGGAGGCTACACCTTC. The gene calls are TRBV20-1 and TRBJ1-2; TRBD1 is a possible D gene (5 bases). Germline assignment: CDR1 DFQATT and CDR2 SNEGSKA (reference sequence). CDR3 length: 11 amino acids. With 6 bases removed from V and 8 bases from J, the gap between germline ends came to 13 bases.